The T cell receptor (beta chain) under discussion was sequenced for a study of cytotoxic CD8 clonotypes in ibrutinib-treated CLL. As for the study in general: The patient breakdown showed about ten relapsed/refractory and under 16 treatment-naive cases, with fewer than 18 IGHV unmutated.

The CDR3 loop spans 17 amino acids. The V gene's germline CDR1 is LGHNA and CDR2 YSLEER. The ends lost 3 bases at V and 9 bases at J; junction bases unmatched: 12. The repertoire was sequenced with immunoSEQ multiplex PCR; TCRdb's copy has only in-frame clones and lacks some. Of under 200,000 clones listed, approximately 80% are singletons. This receptor was taken from a human donor with chronic lymphocytic leukemia. The V gene is TRBV4-3, the J gene TRBJ2-1; 12 bases fit TRBD2. This specimen was PBMCs, taken after 12 months of ibrutinib treatment. The CDR3 DNA reads TGCGCCAGCAGCCACCCACTAGCGGGAGGCCCAGCGGGTGAGCAGTTCTTC. Translating gives CASSHPLAGGPAGEQFF.